This TCR beta chain was sequenced in a study of T cells after yellow fever vaccination. Study-wide results and limits: Reappearing after the booster were most of the clones from primary vaccination (about 96% CD4, around 88% CD8).

As for this clonotype: Its specificity is unknown.

Synthesis of TCR cDNA relied on 5'RACE template switching, which attached a universal primer site and UMIs. MiXCR, applied by TCRdb to the 5' RACE reads, yields one record per CDR3 protein. The sample lists under 600,000 distinct CDR3 sequences; roughly 13% were seen once. The specimen comprised PBMCs, sampled on the day of the yellow fever booster vaccination. This TCR was sampled from a young man who received the YFV17D yellow fever vaccine.

The CDR3 region has the DNA TGTGCCAGCAGCGAGGACCCGCTAAACTACGAGCAGTACTTC. Translated, it gives CASSEDPLNYEQYF. This chain connects TRBV7-2 to TRBJ2-7; D unclear. CDR1 SGHTA and CDR2 FQGNSA come from the germline V gene. The CDR3 has 14 amino acids. The V and J ends lost 5 bases and 3 bases respectively, with 14 bases between them. Full variable domain (remainder filled in from reference TRBV7-2 and TRBJ2-7): GAGVSQSPSNKVTEKGKDVELRCDPISGHTALYWYRQSLGQGLEFLIYFQGNSAPDKSGLPSDRFSAERTGGSVSTLTIQRTQQEDSAVYLCASSEDPLNYEQYFGPGTRLTVT.